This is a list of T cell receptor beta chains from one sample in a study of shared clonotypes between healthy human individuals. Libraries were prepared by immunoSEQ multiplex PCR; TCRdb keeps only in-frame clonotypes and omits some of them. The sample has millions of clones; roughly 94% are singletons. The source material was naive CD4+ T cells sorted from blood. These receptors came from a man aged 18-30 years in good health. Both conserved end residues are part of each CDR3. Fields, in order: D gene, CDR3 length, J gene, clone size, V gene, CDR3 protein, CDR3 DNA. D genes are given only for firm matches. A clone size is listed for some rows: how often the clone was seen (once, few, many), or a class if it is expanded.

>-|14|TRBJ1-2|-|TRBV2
CASAFQEGDYGYTF
TGTGCCAGCGCCTTTCAGGAGGGGGACTATGGCTACACCTTC
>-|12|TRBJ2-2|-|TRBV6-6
CASSQRAGELFF
TGTGCCAGCTCTCAAAGGGCTGGGGAGCTGTTTTTT
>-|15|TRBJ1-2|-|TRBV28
CASSLIQGNPPGYTF
TGTGCCAGCAGTTTAATCCAGGGTAACCCGCCTGGCTACACCTTC
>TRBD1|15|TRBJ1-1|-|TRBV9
CASSVDHRGFTEAFF
TGTGCCAGCAGCGTAGACCACAGGGGGTTCACTGAAGCTTTCTTT
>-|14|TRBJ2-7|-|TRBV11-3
CASIQVGPKGEQYF
TGTGCCAGCATCCAGGTGGGCCCGAAGGGCGAGCAGTACTTC
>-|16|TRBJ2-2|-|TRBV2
CASSEETSTVTGELFF
TGTGCCAGCAGTGAAGAGACCTCTACCGTTACCGGGGAGCTGTTTTTT
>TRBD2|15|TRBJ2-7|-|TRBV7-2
CASSLAATSGYEQYF
TGTGCCAGCAGCTTAGCGGCAACTAGCGGGTACGAGCAGTACTTC
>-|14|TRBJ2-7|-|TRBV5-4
CASSFGDKSYEQYF
TGTGCCAGCAGCTTTGGGGACAAGTCCTACGAGCAGTACTTC
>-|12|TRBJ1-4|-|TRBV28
CASSLVNEKLFF
TGTGCCAGCAGTTTAGTCAATGAAAAACTGTTTTTT
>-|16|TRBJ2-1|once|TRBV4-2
CASSQDSGQNYNEQFF
TGTGCCAGCAGCCAAGATTCCGGGCAGAACTACAATGAGCAGTTCTTC
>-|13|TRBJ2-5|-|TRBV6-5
CASGSRGQETQYF
TGTGCCAGCGGATCCCGCGGGCAAGAGACCCAGTACTTC
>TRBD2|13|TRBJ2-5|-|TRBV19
CASSTVGGETQYF
TGTGCCAGTAGTACGGTCGGGGGGGAGACCCAGTACTTC
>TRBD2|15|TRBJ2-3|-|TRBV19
CASSPSGGSTDTQYF
TGTGCCAGTAGTCCTAGCGGAGGAAGCACAGATACGCAGTATTTT
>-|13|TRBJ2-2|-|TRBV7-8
CASSAHNTGELFF
TGTGCCAGCAGCGCGCATAACACCGGGGAGCTGTTTTTT
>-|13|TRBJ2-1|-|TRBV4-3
CASSGQRWGEQFF
TGCGCCAGCAGCGGCCAAAGGTGGGGGGAGCAGTTCTTC
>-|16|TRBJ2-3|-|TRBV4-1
CASSQFGAVARDTQYF
TGCGCCAGCAGCCAATTTGGAGCGGTTGCAAGGGATACGCAGTATTTT
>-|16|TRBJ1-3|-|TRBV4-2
CASSIRGRSSGNTIYF
TGTGCCAGCAGCATCCGGGGCCGAAGCTCTGGAAACACCATATATTTT
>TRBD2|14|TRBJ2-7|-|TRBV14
CASGPTSHGYEQYF
TGTGCCAGCGGACCGACTAGCCACGGCTACGAGCAGTACTTC
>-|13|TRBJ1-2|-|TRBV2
CASTRTGIYGYTF
TGTGCCAGCACCCGGACGGGGATCTATGGCTACACCTTC
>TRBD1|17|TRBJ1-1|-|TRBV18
CASSPPGTGGDSTEAFF
TGTGCCAGCTCACCACCGGGGACAGGGGGCGATAGCACTGAAGCTTTCTTT
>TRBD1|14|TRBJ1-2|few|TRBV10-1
CASSEIDRAHGYTF
TGCGCCAGCAGTGAGATCGACAGGGCCCATGGCTACACCTTC
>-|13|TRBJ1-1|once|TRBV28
CASSLNSRRKAFF
TGTGCCAGCAGTTTAAACAGCCGCCGGAAAGCTTTCTTT
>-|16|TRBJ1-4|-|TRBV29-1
CSVEVSRDSTNEKLFF
TGCAGCGTTGAAGTTTCGAGGGACTCAACTAATGAAAAACTGTTTTTT
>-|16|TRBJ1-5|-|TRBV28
CASSPLRGYSNQPQHF
TGTGCCAGCAGCCCATTGAGGGGGTATAGCAATCAGCCCCAGCATTTT
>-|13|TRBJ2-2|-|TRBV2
CASSEVGTGELFF
TGTGCCAGCAGTGAAGTAGGGACCGGGGAGCTGTTTTTT
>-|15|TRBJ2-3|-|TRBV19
CASSIATVGTDTQYF
TGTGCCAGTAGTATAGCGACAGTAGGGACAGATACGCAGTATTTT
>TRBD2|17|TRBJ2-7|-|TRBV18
CASSPLPGLAGAYEQYF
TGTGCCAGCTCACCACTCCCCGGGCTAGCGGGAGCCTACGAGCAGTACTTC
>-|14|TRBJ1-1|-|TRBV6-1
CASSDGGKFTEAFF
TGTGCCAGCAGTGACGGCGGAAAGTTCACTGAAGCTTTCTTT
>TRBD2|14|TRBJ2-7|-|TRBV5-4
CASSISGRANEQYF
TGTGCCAGCAGCATTAGCGGGAGGGCAAACGAGCAGTACTTC
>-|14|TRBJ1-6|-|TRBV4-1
CASSQDGYNSPLHF
TGCGCCAGCAGCCAAGACGGATATAATTCACCCCTCCACTTT
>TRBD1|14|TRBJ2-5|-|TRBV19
CASSRTGIQETQYF
TGTGCCAGTAGTAGGACAGGGATCCAAGAGACCCAGTACTTC
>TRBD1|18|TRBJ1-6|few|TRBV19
CASSIRPTLGTGDSPLHF
TGTGCCAGTAGTATTAGACCCACTCTTGGGACAGGAGATTCACCCCTCCACTTT
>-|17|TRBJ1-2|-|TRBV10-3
CAISESSREDRGYGYTF
TGTGCCATCAGTGAGTCTTCCAGGGAAGATCGAGGCTATGGCTACACCTTC
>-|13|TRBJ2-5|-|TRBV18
CASSPGWDETQYF
TGTGCCAGCTCACCGGGGTGGGATGAGACCCAGTACTTC
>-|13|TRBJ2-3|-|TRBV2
CASSESRRDTQYF
TGTGCCAGCAGTGAGTCTCGGCGGGATACGCAGTATTTT
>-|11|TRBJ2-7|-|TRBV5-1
CASTGGDEQYF
TGCGCCAGCACCGGCGGGGACGAGCAGTACTTC
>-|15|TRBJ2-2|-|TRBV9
CASSLGLLNTGELFF
TGTGCCAGCAGCTTGGGACTTCTGAACACCGGGGAGCTGTTTTTT
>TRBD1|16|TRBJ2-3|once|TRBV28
CASSLWTGIGTDTQYF
TGTGCCAGCAGTCTCTGGACAGGTATAGGCACAGATACGCAGTATTTT
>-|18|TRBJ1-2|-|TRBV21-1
CASSKLHFSGQGSDGYTF
TGTGCCAGCAGCAAATTGCATTTTTCCGGACAGGGGAGTGATGGCTACACCTTC
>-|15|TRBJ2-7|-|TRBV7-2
CASSSTPGHRYEQYF
TGTGCCAGCAGCTCGACCCCGGGACACCGATACGAGCAGTACTTC
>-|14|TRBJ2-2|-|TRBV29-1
CSVVGAANTGELFF
TGCAGCGTTGTCGGGGCTGCTAACACCGGGGAGCTGTTTTTT
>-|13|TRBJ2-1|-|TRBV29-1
CSARREKSDEQFF
TGCAGCGCTAGACGGGAAAAGTCGGATGAGCAGTTCTTC
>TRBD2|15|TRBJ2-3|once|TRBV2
CASSESSGGADTQYF
TGTGCCAGCAGTGAGAGTAGCGGGGGGGCGGATACGCAGTATTTT
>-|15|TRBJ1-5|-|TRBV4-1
CASSQVKGGNQPQHF
TGCGCCAGCAGCCAAGTAAAAGGGGGCAATCAGCCCCAGCATTTT
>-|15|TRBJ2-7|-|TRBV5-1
CASSLGTEPFYEQYF
TGCGCCAGCAGCTTGGGGACGGAACCCTTCTACGAGCAGTACTTC
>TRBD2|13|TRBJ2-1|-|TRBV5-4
CASRAGVFNEQFF
TGTGCCAGCAGAGCGGGGGTTTTCAATGAGCAGTTCTTC
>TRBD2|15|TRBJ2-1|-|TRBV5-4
CASSLDASGSAEQFF
TGTGCCAGCAGCTTGGATGCTAGCGGGAGTGCTGAGCAGTTCTTC
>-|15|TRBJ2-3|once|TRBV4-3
CASSQEAEPTDTQYF
TGCGCCAGCAGCCAAGAGGCGGAGCCCACAGATACGCAGTATTTT
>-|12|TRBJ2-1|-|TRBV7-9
CASSLVSNEQFF
TGTGCCAGCAGCTTAGTTAGCAATGAGCAGTTCTTC
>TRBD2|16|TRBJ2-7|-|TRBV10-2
CASSVGTGLVVYEQYF
TGCGCCAGCAGCGTCGGAACAGGACTAGTGGTTTACGAGCAGTACTTC
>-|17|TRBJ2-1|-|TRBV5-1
CASSSGVPRDLYNEQFF
TGCGCCAGCAGCTCGGGCGTTCCTAGGGACCTCTACAATGAGCAGTTCTTC
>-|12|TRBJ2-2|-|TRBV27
CASRSGTLGLFF
TGTGCCAGCAGGTCCGGGACCCTGGGGCTGTTTTTT